This T cell receptor beta chain was observed in a study of blood T cell repertoires in COVID-19. Overall study: Sample material is recorded as cDNA or gDNA derived from T cells, B-cell-depleted T cells, or PBMCs.

Methods used by the authors: For nucleated cells, counts were estimated from reference gene primer amplification. Clones were sequenced by immunoSEQ multiplex PCR, and TCRdb holds only the in-frame ones, with some missing. Clone size and the V and J calls come from that table; the DNA yielded D and trimming. The data show hundreds of thousands of clones, about three quarters seen once. This clone was found a few times. The CDR3 spans 17 residues. From germline, CDR1 is MNHEY and CDR2 SVGEGT. The ends lost 5 bases at V and 8 bases at J; junction bases unmatched: 11. The sequence was obtained from an elderly woman with acute or convalescent COVID-19. The sample comprised peripheral blood. The gene calls are TRBV6-2 or TRBV6-3 and TRBJ1-6, with 11 bases that match TRBD1. The CDR3 DNA reads as TGTGCCAGCAGTCATGGACAGGGGGCATGGAGGGATTCACCCCTCCACTTT. Protein product: CASSHGQGAWRDSPLHF.